The 19 T cell receptor beta chains below come from one sample, sequenced in a study of blood T cell repertoires in COVID-19. Here immunoSEQ multiplex PCR was the method, and the copy in TCRdb shows in-frame clones only, minus some. The sample records tens of thousands of clones, roughly four fifths being singletons. The sequenced material came from peripheral blood. These TCRs come from a man over 45 with active or convalescent COVID-19.

This clone has a single count. The V and J genes are TRBV11-2 and TRBJ2-5, with 9 bases matching TRBD2. This CDR3 contains 15 residues. Trimming cost V 5 bases and J 4 bases; bases outside gene matches: 8. Germline CDR1 SGHAT, CDR2 FQNNGV. The CDR3, as DNA: TGTGCCAGCAGCACTGCGGGGGGGACTGTAGAGACCCAGTACTTC. Protein sequence: CASSTAGGTVETQYF.

The chain has TRBV7-8 and TRBJ2-3; 7 bases are shared with TRBD1. J lost 2 bases, V lost 5 bases, and 7 bases had no gene match. From germline, CDR1 is SGHVS and CDR2 FQNEAQ. CDR3 size: 15 residues. The CDR3 here is CASSPDRSNTDTQYF. As DNA, the CDR3 is TGTGCCAGCAGCCCGGACAGGAGCAACACAGATACGCAGTATTTT. The variable domain in full, with the rest retrieved from reference TRBV7-8 and TRBJ2-3, is GAGVSQSPRYKVAKRGQDVALRCDPISGHVSLFWYQQALGQGPEFLTYFQNEAQLDKSGLPSDRFFAERPEGSVSTLKIQRTQQEDSAVYLCASSPDRSNTDTQYFGPGTRLTVL.

V gene TRBV15 combines with J gene TRBJ2-7; 11 bases line up with TRBD1. Germline CDR1 LNHNV, CDR2 YYDKDF (reference sequence). The CDR3 spans 15 residues. J was trimmed by 5 bases and V by 1 base; bases with no gene match: 4. CDR3 sequence reads: CATSRGGQGADEQYF. The CDR3, as DNA: TGTGCCACCAGCAGAGGAGGACAGGGGGCGGACGAGCAGTACTTC.

The rearrangement links TRBV29-1 to TRBJ1-5, with 8 bases matching TRBD1. The V gene's germline CDR1 is SQVTM and CDR2 ANQGSEA. This CDR3 has 13 amino acids. The junction had 1 base not matched to a gene; V was cut back by 3 bases and J by 3 bases. The CDR3 nucleotides are TGCAGCGTTGAGGGACAGGACAATCAGCCCCAGCATTTT. Translated: CSVEGQDNQPQHF.

This chain uses TRBV30 with TRBJ2-3, with D possibly matching TRBD2 (6 bases). CDR3 length: 14 residues. From germline, CDR1 is GTSNPN and CDR2 SVGIG (reference sequence). Trimming left V 5 bases short and J 0 bases short, with 12 bases between. As DNA, the CDR3 is TGTGCCTGGTCCTCTAGCGTAAGCACAGATACGCAGTATTTT. It is translated as CAWSSSVSTDTQYF.

V usage is TRBV18 and J usage is TRBJ1-6, with TRBD1 identical over 8 bases. The CDR3 covers 15 residues. V trimming: 6 bases; J trimming: 10 bases; junction bases outside the gene matches: 11. Looked up from germline, CDR1 is KGHSH and CDR2 is LQKENI. The CDR3 sequence is CASSSGGQGTSPLHF. Written as DNA, the CDR3 is TGTGCCAGCTCGTCCGGAGGACAGGGTACGTCACCCCTCCACTTT.

The CDR3 bases are TGTGCCAGCAACCAGGACAGGGAGGAGACCCAGTACTTC. Its protein product is CASNQDREETQYF. The chain uses TRBV6-5 and TRBJ2-5, with 8 nucleotides matching TRBD1. CDR3 length equals 13 residues. The germline gives CDR1 MNHEY, CDR2 SVGAGI. Unmatched junction bases numbered 6, after V lost 7 bases and J lost 5 bases.

The genes are TRBV6-5 and TRBJ1-1; TRBD1 might be the D (5 bases). The germline CDR1 and CDR2 sequences are MNHEY and SVGAGI. The CDR3 has 14 amino acids. V was cut by 6 bases and J by 1 base, with 12 bases left in between. CDR3 loop: CASRSVGANTEAFF. CDR3 nucleotide sequence: TGTGCCAGCAGGTCGGTAGGGGCGAACACTGAAGCTTTCTTT.

This clone was detected once. V usage is TRBV4-1 and J usage is TRBJ2-7; TRBD1 is a possible D gene (7 bases). CDR3 length equals 15 residues. The germline gives CDR1 MGHRA, CDR2 YSYEKL. V was cut by 0 bases and J by 3 bases, with 12 bases left in between. CDR3 sequence reads: CASSQEGQGGYEQYF. The DNA of the CDR3 is TGCGCCAGCAGCCAAGAAGGCCAGGGGGGCTACGAGCAGTACTTC.

This chain links TRBV5-1 with TRBJ2-2; a weak D match, TRBD1 (5 bases). This CDR3 comprises 15 residues. V was trimmed by 4 bases and J by 0 bases, leaving 10 bases between them. Germline assignment: CDR1 SGHRS and CDR2 YFSETQ. CDR3 amino acids: CASSTDSANTGELFF. CDR3 sequence (DNA): TGCGCCAGCAGCACCGACAGTGCGAACACCGGGGAGCTGTTTTTT.

The chain carries TRBV3-1 (or the pseudogene TRBV3-2) and TRBJ1-4; possibly TRBD1 for D (5 bases). The germline V gene encodes CDR1 LGHDT and CDR2 YNNKEL (reference sequence). CDR3 length: 12 amino acids. V lost 1 base to trimming and J lost 12 bases, with 9 bases between them. The CDR3 protein is CASSQGDFELFF. CDR3 DNA: TGTGCCAGCAGCCAAGGGGACTTCGAACTGTTTTTT.

V is TRBV19 and J is TRBJ2-1; 10 bases agree with TRBD2. Germline assignment: CDR1 LNHDA and CDR2 SQIVND (reference sequence). Unmatched junction bases numbered 6, after V lost 1 base and J lost 3 bases. The CDR3 is made up of 17 amino acids. The CDR3 loop reads CASSIGSVAGGYNEQFF. Written as DNA, the CDR3 is TGTGCCAGTAGTATAGGCTCGGTAGCGGGGGGCTACAATGAGCAGTTCTTC. The complete variable domain, with remaining parts taken from reference TRBV19 and TRBJ2-1, reads DGGITQSPKYLFRKEGQNVTLSCEQNLNHDAMYWYRQDPGQGLRLIYYSQIVNDFQKGDIAEGYSVSREKKESFPLTVTSAQKNPTAFYLCASSIGSVAGGYNEQFFGPGTRLTVL.

In its sample, this clone was seen once. V and J are TRBV11-2 and TRBJ1-3; no definite D call. This CDR3 is 15 amino acids long. Germline loops: CDR1 SGHAT, CDR2 FQNNGV. V was pared by 0 bases and J by 3 bases, with 9 bases between. CDR3: CASSLEVADGNTIYF. CDR3 DNA sequence: TGTGCCAGCAGCTTAGAGGTGGCGGATGGAAACACCATATATTTT.

The rearrangement links TRBV6-5 to TRBJ1-1; 7 bases are shared with TRBD1. CDR1 is MNHEY, CDR2 SVGAGI, per germline. The V segment lost 7 bases and the J segment 1 base; nucleotides outside the gene matches: 6. The CDR3 is made up of 14 amino acids. The CDR3 protein is CASTDTGANTEAFF. The CDR3 region has the DNA TGTGCCAGCACCGATACAGGGGCGAACACTGAAGCTTTCTTT.

This clone was seen a few times. This chain joins TRBV5-6 and TRBJ2-5; 11 bases are a match to TRBD2. The CDR3 is 17 residues long. Trimming took 3 bases from V and 5 from J; bases not matched to a gene: 12. Germline CDR1 and CDR2: SGHDT and YYEEEE. CDR3 sequence (DNA): TGTGCCAGCAGCTCCCCCCTACTAGCGGGGGAGTTGGAGACCCAGTACTTC. Translated: CASSSPLLAGELETQYF.

This sequence joins TRBV7-9 and TRBJ1-4; 8 bases are shared with TRBD1. The CDR3 is 15 residues long. V lost 5 bases to trimming and J lost 4 bases; unmatched junction nucleotides: 6. CDR1 is SEHNR and CDR2 is FQNEAQ in the germline V gene (reference sequence). The CDR3 DNA sequence: TGTGCCAGCAGCCAGAACAGGGGGGGTAATGAAAAACTGTTTTTT. Its protein is CASSQNRGGNEKLFF. The full variable domain, in which reference TRBV7-9 and TRBJ1-4 provide the parts outside the CDR3, is DTGVSQNPRHKITKRGQNVTFRCDPISEHNRLYWYRQTLGQGPEFLTYFQNEAQLEKSRLLSDRFSAERPKGSFSTLEIQRTEQGDSAMYLCASSQNRGGNEKLFFGSGTQLSVL.

The V and J genes are TRBV4-3 and TRBJ1-2, with 9 bases matching TRBD1. This CDR3 has 15 residues. Germline V gene data show CDR1 as LGHNA and CDR2 as YSLEER. J was trimmed by 2 bases and V by 5 bases; bases with no gene match: 6. The CDR3 spells CASSSQGTGNYGYTF. The DNA for the CDR3 is TGCGCCAGCAGCTCTCAAGGGACAGGGAACTATGGCTACACCTTC.

This rearrangement joins TRBV14 to TRBJ2-2, with no clear D. V lost 0 bases, J lost 7 bases, and 9 bases lay in between. This CDR3 spans 14 amino acids. Germline V CDR1 and CDR2: SGHDN, FVKESK. The CDR3 DNA reads TGTGCCAGCAGCCAAGATCCTCTCGGCGGGGAGCTGTTTTTT. This sequence encodes CASSQDPLGGELFF.

This chain connects TRBV7-2 to TRBJ2-2, with no clear D. Germline-derived CDR1 and CDR2 are SGHTA and FQGNSA. Trimming left V 5 bases short and J 5 bases short, with 21 bases between. This CDR3 has 17 residues. CDR3 DNA sequence: TGTGCCAGCAGCATAAACCCGATCTTATTCGGGACCGGGGAGCTGTTTTTT. As protein: CASSINPILFGTGELFF.